The subject of this entry is one T cell receptor (beta chain). As yet, its antigen is unknown. The data originate from a study of monozygotic twins with inflammatory bowel disease. The CDR3 has 16 residues. Germline V lookup: CDR1 MNHEY, CDR2 SMNVEV (reference sequence). Study results and limitations: Healthy twins showed more clonotype sharing with others than IBD patients, especially patients with disease activity. Support was lacking for any single strong IBD-associated signal or clonotype. The analysis did not separate different T cell subtypes.

TCRdb re-called the 5' RACE reads and gives one entry per CDR3 protein, without DNA. Found here are 400,000 to 500,000 distinct CDR3 sequences; the top ten clones hold 2% to 3%. The sequenced material came from blood. The chain uses TRBV27 and TRBJ2-1; TCRdb outputs TRBD2, but without DNA this stays unchecked. The origin of this receptor is a human donor with ulcerative colitis or Crohn's disease, or a healthy co-twin of an affected twin (not recorded which). CDR3: CASTLRVAGGSNEQFF.